The T cell receptor beta chain described here comes from a study of response to subunit inactivated influenza vaccine. Notes on the study in general: The study's authors posited that every seasonal influenza vaccination enlists few new T cells.

TCRdb re-called the RT-PCR reads through MiXCR, storing one row per CDR3 protein. The table records 650,000 or so distinct CDR3 sequences, 14% of them present only once. This clonotype was detected a few times. Its matching antigen is unknown. This CDR3 spans 15 amino acids. CDR1 and CDR2 (germline): LGHNA, YNFKEQ. The V end lost 0 bases, the J end lost 8 bases, and 16 bases lay between the germline ends. The gene calls are TRBV4-2 and TRBJ1-2, with a tentative D call TRBD1 (6 bases). Here the sequenced sample was PBMCs from blood, taken 14 to 15 days before vaccination. The sequence was collected from a man over 45 who received an inactivated influenza vaccine. CDR3 region: CASSQEGGVGDGYTF. CDR3 nucleotide sequence: TGTGCCAGCAGCCAAGAAGGGGGGGTGGGTGACGGCTACACCTTC.